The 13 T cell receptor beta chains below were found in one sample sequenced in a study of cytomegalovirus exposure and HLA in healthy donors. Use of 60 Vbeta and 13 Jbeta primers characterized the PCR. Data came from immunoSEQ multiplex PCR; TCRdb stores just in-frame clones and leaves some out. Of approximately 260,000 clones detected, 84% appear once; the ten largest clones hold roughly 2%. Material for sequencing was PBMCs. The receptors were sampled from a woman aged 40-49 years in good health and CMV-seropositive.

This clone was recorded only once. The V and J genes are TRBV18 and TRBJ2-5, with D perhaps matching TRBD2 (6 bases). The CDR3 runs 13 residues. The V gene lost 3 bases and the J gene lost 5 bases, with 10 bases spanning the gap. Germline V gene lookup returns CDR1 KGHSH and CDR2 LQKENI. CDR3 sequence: CASSPQEGETQYF. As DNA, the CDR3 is TGTGCCAGCTCACCGCAGGAGGGGGAGACCCAGTACTTC.

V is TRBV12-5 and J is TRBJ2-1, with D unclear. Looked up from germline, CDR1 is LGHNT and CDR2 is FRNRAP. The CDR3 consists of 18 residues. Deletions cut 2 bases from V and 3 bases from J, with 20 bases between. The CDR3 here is CASGLPAIRRSHYNEQFF. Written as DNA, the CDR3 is TGTGCTAGTGGTTTGCCAGCGATCCGGAGATCCCACTACAATGAGCAGTTCTTC.

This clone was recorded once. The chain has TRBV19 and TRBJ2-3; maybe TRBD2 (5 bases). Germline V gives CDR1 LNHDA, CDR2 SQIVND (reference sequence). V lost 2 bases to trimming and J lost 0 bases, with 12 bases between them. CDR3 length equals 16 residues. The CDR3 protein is CASSIISRTSTDTQYF. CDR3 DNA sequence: TGTGCCAGTAGTATAATTTCCAGGACTAGCACAGATACGCAGTATTTT.

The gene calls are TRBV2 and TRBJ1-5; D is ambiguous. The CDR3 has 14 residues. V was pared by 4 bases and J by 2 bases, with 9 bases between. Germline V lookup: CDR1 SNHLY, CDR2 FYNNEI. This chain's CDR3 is CASSVQGGNQPQHF. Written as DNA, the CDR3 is TGTGCCAGCAGTGTCCAAGGAGGCAATCAGCCCCAGCATTTT.

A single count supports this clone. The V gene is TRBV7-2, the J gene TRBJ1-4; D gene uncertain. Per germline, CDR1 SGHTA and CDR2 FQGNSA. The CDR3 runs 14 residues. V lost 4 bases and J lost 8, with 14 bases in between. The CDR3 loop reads CASSSGSAGEKLFF. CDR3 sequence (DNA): TGTGCCAGCAGCTCCGGGTCGGCGGGGGAAAAACTGTTTTTT.

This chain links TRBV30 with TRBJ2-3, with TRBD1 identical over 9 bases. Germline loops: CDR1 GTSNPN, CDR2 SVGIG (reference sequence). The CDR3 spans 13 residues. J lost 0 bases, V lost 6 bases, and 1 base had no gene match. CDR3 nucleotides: TGTGCCTGTACAGGGGGCAGCACAGATACGCAGTATTTT. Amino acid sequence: CACTGGSTDTQYF.

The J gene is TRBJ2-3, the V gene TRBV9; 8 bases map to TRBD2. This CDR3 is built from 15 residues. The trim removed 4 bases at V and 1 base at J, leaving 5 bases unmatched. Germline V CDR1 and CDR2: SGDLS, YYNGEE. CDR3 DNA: TGTGCCAGCAGCAATAGCGGGACGGGCACAGATACGCAGTATTTT. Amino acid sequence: CASSNSGTGTDTQYF.

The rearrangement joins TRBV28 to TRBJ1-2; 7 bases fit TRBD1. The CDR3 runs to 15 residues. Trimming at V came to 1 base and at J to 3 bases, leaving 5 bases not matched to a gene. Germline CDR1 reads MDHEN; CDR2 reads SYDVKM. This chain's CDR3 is CASSLSRGRDYGYTF. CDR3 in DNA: TGTGCCAGCAGTTTATCAAGGGGGCGCGACTATGGCTACACCTTC.

The CDR3 loop reads CASSSSGSYPEAFF. The CDR3 nucleotides read TGTGCCAGCAGCTCCTCGGGAAGCTACCCTGAAGCTTTCTTT. V is TRBV5-6 and J is TRBJ1-1; D uncertain. Trimming pared 3 bases from V and 6 bases from J, leaving 15 bases between. The CDR3 sequence is 14 residues long. Germline V gene sequence: CDR1 SGHDT, CDR2 YYEEEE.

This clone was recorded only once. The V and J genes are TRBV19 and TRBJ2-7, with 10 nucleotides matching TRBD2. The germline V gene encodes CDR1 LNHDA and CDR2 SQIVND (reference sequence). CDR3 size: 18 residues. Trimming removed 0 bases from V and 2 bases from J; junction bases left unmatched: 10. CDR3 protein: CASSIEASGSGPTYEQYF. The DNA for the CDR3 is TGTGCCAGTAGTATAGAGGCTAGCGGGAGCGGCCCCACCTACGAGCAGTACTTC.

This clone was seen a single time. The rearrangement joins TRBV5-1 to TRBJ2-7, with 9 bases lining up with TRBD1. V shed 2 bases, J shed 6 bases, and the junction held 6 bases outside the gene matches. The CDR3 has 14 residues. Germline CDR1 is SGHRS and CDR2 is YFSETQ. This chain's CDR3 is CASSFWDRDSEQYF. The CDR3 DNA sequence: TGCGCCAGCAGCTTCTGGGACAGGGATTCCGAGCAGTACTTC.

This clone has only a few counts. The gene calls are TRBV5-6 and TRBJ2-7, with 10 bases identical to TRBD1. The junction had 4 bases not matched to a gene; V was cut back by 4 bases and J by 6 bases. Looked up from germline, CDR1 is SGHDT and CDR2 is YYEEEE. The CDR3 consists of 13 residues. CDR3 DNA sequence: TGTGCCAGCAGCCGGGACAGGGGTTCCGAGCAGTACTTC. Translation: CASSRDRGSEQYF.

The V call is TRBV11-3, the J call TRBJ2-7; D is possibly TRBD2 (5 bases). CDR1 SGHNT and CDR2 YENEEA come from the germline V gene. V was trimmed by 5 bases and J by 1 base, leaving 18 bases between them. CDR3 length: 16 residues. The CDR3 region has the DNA TGTGCCAGCAGCCGCGGACTCTTAGACGATTCCTACGAGCAGTACTTC. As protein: CASSRGLLDDSYEQYF.